This TCR beta chain was identified in a study of cytomegalovirus exposure and HLA in healthy donors. Study results and limitations: Excluded: some indistinguishable V segments such as TRBV6-2 and TRBV6-3. Common viral pathogens were later found to be apparently linked to several of the most significant clusters. Presence/absence comparisons presumed near-even sequencing depth among donors.

Worth noting for this clone: Its specificity is unknown.

The donors comprised healthy bone marrow donors. PCR employed 60 Vbeta and 13 Jbeta primers. Clones were sequenced by immunoSEQ multiplex PCR, and TCRdb holds only the in-frame ones, with some missing. The profile shows 150,000 to 200,000 clones, 75% to 85% of them singletons. Trimming took 0 bases from V and 6 from J; bases not matched to a gene: 4. Germline V gene data show CDR1 as SGHAT and CDR2 as FQNNGV. The CDR3 spans 16 residues. The clonotype originates from a woman in her fifties or sixties in good health and CMV-seropositive. The source material was PBMCs. The V and J genes are TRBV11-2 and TRBJ2-2, with TRBD2 identical over 10 bases. CDR3 bases: TGTGCCAGCAGCTTAGATCTAGCGGGGGTTGCCGGGGAGCTGTTTTTT. The encoded protein is CASSLDLAGVAGELFF.